What follows describes a single T cell receptor (beta chain). Its antigen is undetermined. Patients aged 18 to 65 had newly diagnosed hyperthyroidism of under 2 months' duration. Reasons for excluding patients were uncontrolled infection, other autoimmune disease, pregnancy or lactation. TCR beta CDR3 regions were amplified from RNA. The HTBI set primed first-round TCR CDR3 RT-PCR. TCRdb re-derived calls from the multiplex PCR reads in MiXCR, one entry per CDR3 protein. The sample shows some 600,000 distinct CDR3 sequences, just over 45% of them seen only once. Germline CDR1 is SQVTM and CDR2 is ANQGSEA. The CDR3 length is 10 residues. The V end lost 7 bases, the J end lost 2 bases, and 5 bases lay between the germline ends. These data originate in a study of T cells in Graves' hyperthyroidism and ophthalmopathy. Overall study findings and caveats: Model output signaled ophthalmopathy a median 6.5 months ahead of onset.

The specimen sequenced was peripheral blood or thyroid tissue (not recorded which). The V and J genes are TRBV29-1 and TRBJ1-2; the D is unclear. The TCR comes from a woman aged 18-29 years with Graves' hyperthyroidism. Here the CDR3 reads CSGKNYGYTF. The CDR3 DNA is TGCAGCGGCAAGAACTATGGCTACACCTTC.